These 28 T cell receptor beta chains came from one sample sequenced in a study of regulatory T cells. Whole-study results and caveats: In CD3G-deficient patients, conventional CD4+ T cells were enriched for hydrophobic CDR3 residues at positions 6 and 7.

Their antigens are not known. Primers: 52 TRBV forward and 13 TRBJ reverse. Clones were sequenced by immunoSEQ multiplex PCR, and TCRdb holds only the in-frame ones, with some missing. The sample yields some 20,000 clones, around nine tenths seen once. The specimen sequenced was conventional CD4+ T cells sorted from blood. The origin of the receptors is a child aged 5-17 years with CD3G deficiency.

V and J are TRBV11-2 and TRBJ2-1; maybe TRBD2 (6 bases). The CDR3 totals 17 residues. Trimming removed 4 bases at V and 2 bases at J, with 18 bases between. The germline V gene has CDR1 SGHAT and CDR2 FQNNGV. The CDR3 loop reads CASSSLERRGAYNEQFF. CDR3 in DNA: TGTGCCAGCAGCTCTCTTGAGCGGAGGGGCGCCTACAATGAGCAGTTCTTC. The full variable domain, completed using reference TRBV11-2 and TRBJ2-1, is EAGVAQSPRYKIIEKRQSVAFWCNPISGHATLYWYQQILGQGPKLLIQFQNNGVVDDSQLPKDRFSAERLKGVDSTLKIQPAKLEDSAVYLCASSSLERRGAYNEQFFGPGTRLTVL.

This clone was counted once. This chain uses TRBV6-1 with TRBJ2-2; D might be TRBD1 (5 bases). The CDR3 is made up of 13 amino acids. Trimming removed 2 bases at V and 7 bases at J, with 8 bases between. Per germline, CDR1 MNHNS and CDR2 SASEGT. CDR3 in DNA: TGTGCCAGCAGTGAACAGGGCCTCGGGGAGCTGTTTTTT. Translating gives CASSEQGLGELFF.

J is TRBJ2-7 and V is TRBV6-1, with D possibly being TRBD1 (6 bases). The CDR3 totals 16 residues. V was clipped by 0 bases and J by 4 bases, with 16 bases between them. Germline V lookup: CDR1 MNHNS, CDR2 SASEGT. The CDR3 reads CASSEAGPGQGYEQYF. CDR3 nucleotides: TGTGCCAGCAGTGAAGCGGGCCCCGGCCAGGGGTACGAGCAGTACTTC.

The chain combines TRBV7-9 with TRBJ2-1, with 13 positions matching TRBD2. CDR3 length equals 15 residues. J was trimmed by 7 bases and V by 5 bases; bases with no gene match: 5. Germline V gene sequence: CDR1 SEHNR, CDR2 FQNEAQ (reference sequence). This CDR3 reads CASSPRLAGGNEQFF. The CDR3 region has the DNA TGTGCCAGCAGCCCCCGACTAGCGGGAGGTAATGAGCAGTTCTTC.

The V call is TRBV10-3, the J call TRBJ2-1; TRBD2 matches 14 bases. The CDR3 runs 15 residues. Germline lookup yields CDR1 ENHRY and CDR2 SYGVKD. The trim removed 8 bases at V and 7 bases at J, leaving 7 bases unmatched. The CDR3 DNA sequence: TGTGCCATCGGACCGGGACTAGCGGGAGTGAATGAGCAGTTCTTC. This encodes CAIGPGLAGVNEQFF.

In its sample, this clone was seen once. The chain links TRBV27 to TRBJ2-2; D is possibly TRBD1 (6 bases). Germline loops: CDR1 MNHEY, CDR2 SMNVEV (reference sequence). Trimming took 5 bases from V and 0 from J, leaving 10 bases between them. The CDR3 length is 15 residues. CDR3 sequence reads: CASSPGQTNTGELFF. In nucleotides, the CDR3 is TGTGCCAGCAGTCCCGGACAGACGAACACCGGGGAGCTGTTTTTT.

CDR3 amino acids: CASTSRNLYEQYF. DNA of the CDR3: TGTGCCAGCACGTCCAGGAACCTCTACGAGCAGTACTTC. V is TRBV6-1 and J is TRBJ2-7; D uncertain. Trimming left V 7 bases short and J 3 bases short, with 13 bases between. The germline gives CDR1 MNHNS, CDR2 SASEGT. The CDR3 spans 13 residues.

The V gene is TRBV28, the J gene TRBJ2-7; D is tentatively TRBD1 or TRBD2 (5 bases each). The CDR3 contains 13 residues. Per the germline V gene, CDR1 is MDHEN and CDR2 is SYDVKM. The V end lost 3 bases, the J end lost 3 bases, and 9 bases lay between the germline ends. This chain's CDR3 is CASSFDSGYEQYF. The CDR3, as DNA: TGTGCCAGCAGTTTTGACAGCGGCTACGAGCAGTACTTC. The full variable domain, in which reference TRBV28 and TRBJ2-7 provide the parts outside the CDR3, is DVKVTQSSRYLVKRTGEKVFLECVQDMDHENMFWYRQDPGLGLRLIYFSYDVKMKEKGDIPEGYSVSREKKERFSLILESASTNQTSMYLCASSFDSGYEQYFGPGTRLTVT.

This CDR3 reads CASSYATRGEQYF. The CDR3 DNA reads TGTGCCAGCAGTTACGCCACAAGGGGCGAGCAGTACTTC. The J gene is TRBJ2-7, the V gene TRBV6-6, with D possibly TRBD1 on 5 matching bases. V lost 2 bases and J 6 bases, leaving 11 bases between the germline ends. Germline V gene lookup returns CDR1 MNHNY and CDR2 SVGAGI (reference sequence). This CDR3 has 13 residues.

The chain carries TRBV5-1 and TRBJ2-1; 8 bases are a match to TRBD2. The CDR3 extends over 14 amino acids. CDR1 and CDR2 from the germline V gene are SGHRS and YFSETQ. The trim removed 0 bases at V and 8 bases at J, leaving 4 bases unmatched. In DNA form, the CDR3 reads TGCGCCAGCAGCTTGGCGGGAGGGCACGATGAGCAGTTCTTC. Translating gives CASSLAGGHDEQFF. Supplemented by reference TRBV5-1 and TRBJ2-1, the full variable domain reads KAGVTQTPRYLIKTRGQQVTLSCSPISGHRSVSWYQQTPGQGLQFLFEYFSETQRNKGNFPGRFSGRQFSNSRSEMNVSTLELGDSALYLCASSLAGGHDEQFFGPGTRLTVL.

The chain couples TRBV6-5 to TRBJ1-4; weak D call: TRBD1 (6 bases). Germline V gene data show CDR1 as MNHEY and CDR2 as SVGAGI. Trimming pared 2 bases from V and 8 bases from J, leaving 9 bases between. This CDR3 comprises 13 residues. The CDR3 here is CASSYDRTEKLFF. The CDR3 DNA follows: TGTGCCAGCAGTTACGACAGGACGGAAAAACTGTTTTTT.

The V and J genes are TRBV6-1 and TRBJ2-4, with unresolved D. The CDR3 is made up of 19 amino acids. Germline V gene data show CDR1 as MNHNS and CDR2 as SASEGT. V dropped 0 bases and J dropped 0 bases, with 18 bases sitting between them. CDR3 DNA sequence: TGTGCCAGCAGTGAAGCGCATGGCACCGGAGCCTCAGCCAAAAACATTCAGTACTTC. Translated: CASSEAHGTGASAKNIQYF.

This clone was counted a single time. In nucleotides, the CDR3 is TGTGCCATCAGTGAGTCCCACCCAGGGGCGATCCACGAGCAGTACTTC. It yields the protein CAISESHPGAIHEQYF. J is TRBJ2-7 and V is TRBV10-3, with D perhaps matching TRBD1 (6 bases). The germline CDR1 and CDR2 sequences are ENHRY and SYGVKD. With 0 bases removed from V and 5 bases from J, the gap between germline ends came to 17 bases. The CDR3 has 16 amino acids.

This chain joins TRBV6-1 and TRBJ1-1; D gene ambiguous. This CDR3 comprises 12 residues. Trimming removed 6 bases from V and 9 bases from J, with 14 bases in between. Per germline, CDR1 MNHNS and CDR2 SASEGT. DNA of the CDR3: TGTGCCAGCAGACCCTCACCGGGCCAAGCTTTCTTT. The encoded protein is CASRPSPGQAFF.

This clone was seen a single time. The chain combines TRBV28 with TRBJ2-5; a possible D gene is TRBD2 (6 bases). The CDR3 loop spans 16 amino acids. V shed 6 bases and J shed 2 bases, with 19 bases lying between them. Germline-derived CDR1 and CDR2 are MDHEN and SYDVKM. CDR3 region: CASSAGRGSGQETQYF. The CDR3 bases are TGTGCCAGCAGCGCCGGCCGTGGTAGCGGTCAAGAGACCCAGTACTTC.

This chain uses TRBV5-1 with TRBJ2-1; 9 positions agree with TRBD2. The germline V gene has CDR1 SGHRS and CDR2 YFSETQ. The CDR3 sequence is 15 residues long. Losses at the gene ends were 0 bases for V and 7 bases for J; bases not matched to a gene: 5. CDR3 bases: TGCGCCAGCAGCTTGGGACTAGCGGAGCCAAATGAGCAGTTCTTC. Translation gives CASSLGLAEPNEQFF.

The rearrangement joins TRBV18 to TRBJ1-2; D may be TRBD1 (6 bases). V lost 3 bases and J 4 bases, leaving 9 bases between the germline ends. From germline, CDR1 is KGHSH and CDR2 LQKENI. CDR3 length: 13 residues. The CDR3 DNA sequence: TGTGCCAGCTCACCGACAGGTGCCTATGGCTACACCTTC. It is translated as CASSPTGAYGYTF.

This chain links TRBV5-1 with TRBJ2-1, with D possibly matching TRBD2 (5 bases). The ends were cut back, 9 bases at V and 2 bases at J, with 18 bases in the middle. Germline CDR1 and CDR2: SGHRS and YFSETQ. This CDR3 spans 15 amino acids. The CDR3 DNA reads TGCGCCACCTCGGTAGGACTCTCCCCCTACAATGAGCAGTTCTTC. Translated, it gives CATSVGLSPYNEQFF.

This clone was found a few times. V gene TRBV6-1 combines with J gene TRBJ2-7; a weak D match, TRBD2 (6 bases). Germline V gives CDR1 MNHNS, CDR2 SASEGT. V was shortened by 0 bases and J by 7 bases, with 10 bases between the two germline ends. This CDR3 comprises 13 residues. This CDR3 reads CASSEAPGREQYF. The CDR3, as DNA: TGTGCCAGCAGTGAAGCCCCGGGGAGGGAGCAGTACTTC.

The CDR3 sequence is CASSPGQPRSGNTIYF. The CDR3 nucleotides read TGTGCCAGCTCACCGGGACAGCCCCGCTCTGGAAACACCATATATTTT. The rearrangement joins TRBV18 to TRBJ1-3, with 7 bases identical to TRBD1. V was clipped by 3 bases and J by 0 bases; unmatched bases: 5. Per germline, CDR1 KGHSH and CDR2 LQKENI. The CDR3 sequence is 16 residues long.

This clone was seen only a few times. The J gene is TRBJ2-1, the V gene TRBV7-9; tentative D call: TRBD2 (5 bases). CDR1 and CDR2 from the germline V gene are SEHNR and FQNEAQ (reference sequence). CDR3 size: 18 residues. The ends were cut back, 4 bases at V and 10 bases at J, with 29 bases in the middle. This CDR3 is CASSYANPVGGPRLEQFF. The CDR3 bases are TGTGCCAGCAGCTATGCTAATCCTGTCGGCGGCCCCAGACTAGAGCAGTTCTTC.

V usage is TRBV5-1 and J usage is TRBJ2-7; a possible D gene is TRBD2 (7 bases). Germline V gene data show CDR1 as SGHRS and CDR2 as YFSETQ. This CDR3 region has 13 residues. V shed 4 bases and J shed 7 bases, with 15 bases lying between them. The CDR3 loop is CASSPWGGGEQYF. DNA of the CDR3: TGCGCCAGCAGCCCCTGGGGAGGGGGTGAGCAGTACTTC.

The rearrangement links TRBV28 to TRBJ2-1, with 11 nucleotides matching TRBD2. The ends lost 3 bases at V and 8 bases at J; junction bases unmatched: 18. The CDR3 has 19 amino acids. Germline V gene lookup returns CDR1 MDHEN and CDR2 SYDVKM. CDR3 DNA: TGTGCCAGCAGTTTTTCTCCCTCTTCGACTAGCGGGAAAGGGGATGAGCAGTTCTTC. This gives the protein CASSFSPSSTSGKGDEQFF.

This clone was observed a few times. The rearrangement uses TRBV28 and TRBJ2-1; D possibly corresponds to TRBD2 (6 bases). Trimming removed 2 bases at V and 4 bases at J, with 12 bases between. In germline, CDR1 is MDHEN, CDR2 SYDVKM. The CDR3 runs 15 residues. CDR3 residues: CASSLRERPYNEQFF. The CDR3 DNA sequence: TGTGCCAGCAGTTTACGGGAGCGCCCTTACAATGAGCAGTTCTTC.

The rearrangement uses TRBV6-1 and TRBJ2-4, with D perhaps matching TRBD1 (5 bases). Germline CDR1 is MNHNS and CDR2 is SASEGT. CDR3 length equals 15 residues. V was pared by 1 base and J by 1 base, with 8 bases between. The CDR3: CASSEGGNAKNIQYF. DNA of the CDR3: TGTGCCAGCAGTGAAGGGGGCAATGCCAAAAACATTCAGTACTTC.

This clone has just a few counts. The chain carries TRBV28 and TRBJ2-7; D perhaps matches TRBD2 (6 bases). Germline V lookup: CDR1 MDHEN, CDR2 SYDVKM. This CDR3 has 16 residues. Trimming removed 5 bases from V and 3 bases from J, with 20 bases in between. The CDR3 region has the DNA TGTGCCAGCAGTACCCTCTTGGGTAGCGGTTACTACGAGCAGTACTTC. It is translated as CASSTLLGSGYYEQYF.

This chain connects TRBV6-1 to TRBJ2-7; D not resolved. The germline V gene has CDR1 MNHNS and CDR2 SASEGT. Trimming took off 0 bases at V and 6 bases at J, with 6 bases between the two ends. The CDR3 has 12 residues. CDR3 in DNA: TGTGCCAGCAGTGAAGCGTGGTCCGAGCAGTACTTC. Amino acids: CASSEAWSEQYF.

The chain has TRBV28 and TRBJ2-1; TRBD2 is a possible D gene (6 bases). The CDR3 extends over 13 amino acids. Germline lookup yields CDR1 MDHEN and CDR2 SYDVKM. Trimming took 6 bases from V and 10 from J, leaving 16 bases between them. The CDR3: CASSPRGSGEQFF. The CDR3 coding sequence is TGTGCCAGCAGCCCACGGGGGAGCGGGGAGCAGTTCTTC.